This T cell receptor (beta chain) was captured in a study of T cell responses to AZD1222 COVID-19 vaccine. V was trimmed by 2 bases and J by 4 bases, leaving 12 bases between them. This CDR3 comprises 14 residues. Per the germline V gene, CDR1 is SGDLS and CDR2 is YYNGEE. Generated by immunoSEQ multiplex PCR, the TCRdb table keeps only in-frame clones and is missing some. This sample yields around 160,000 clones, of which 90% to 95% are seen a single time; around 0.98% belongs to the top ten. Study-level points and caveats: White British people made up most donors, females outnumbered males, and clonal diversity was possibly underestimated.

With respect to this clone: Its antigen is unknown.

The receptor was isolated from an adult who received the AZD1222 COVID-19 vaccine. The V and J genes are TRBV9 and TRBJ2-5; possible D gene TRBD1, 7 bases. This specimen was peripheral blood, taken 28 days after the second AZD1222 dose. This CDR3 is CASSVLQGGETQYF. In DNA form, the CDR3 reads TGTGCCAGCAGCGTCCTGCAGGGGGGAGAGACCCAGTACTTC.